This TCR beta chain was observed in a study of identical twins. Points from the study as a whole: The study found weaker excess twin sharing in beta out-of-frame sequences. These conclusions were based on statistical analysis (cross-sectional, not following the same donors).

As concerns this clonotype: Its cognate antigen is unknown.

Unmatched junction bases numbered 6, after V lost 1 base and J lost 1 base. CDR3 size: 16 residues. Germline values: CDR1 SGHRS, CDR2 YFSETQ. Each CDR3 protein gets one entry after TCRdb re-called the 5' RACE reads with MiXCR. The sample yields just under 650,000 distinct CDR3 sequences, 7.1% seen once. The same data also contributed to another study, on yellow fever vaccine responses in identical twins. This second study notes: Twins' vaccine T cell responses were reported to seem partly convergent and partly personalized.

The genes are TRBV5-1 and TRBJ2-3; TRBD1 matches at 7 bases. The sequenced material came from PBMCs. The source is a woman aged 18-29 years in good health. The CDR3 DNA follows: TGCGCCAGCAGCTTGTCTCCAGGGGGTGGCACAGATACGCAGTATTTT. Its translation is CASSLSPGGGTDTQYF. Looking up the rest from reference TRBV5-1 and TRBJ2-3 gives the full variable domain: KAGVTQTPRYLIKTRGQQVTLSCSPISGHRSVSWYQQTPGQGLQFLFEYFSETQRNKGNFPGRFSGRQFSNSRSEMNVSTLELGDSALYLCASSLSPGGGTDTQYFGPGTRLTVL.